This T cell receptor (beta chain) is from a study of cytotoxic CD8 clonotypes in ibrutinib-treated CLL. The germline V gene encodes CDR1 MNHEY and CDR2 SMNVEV (reference sequence). The CDR3 loop spans 15 amino acids. V was pared by 5 bases and J by 1 base, with 14 bases between. The assay was immunoSEQ multiplex PCR, and TCRdb's table has in-frame clones only and misses some. The sample includes about 130,000 clones, about four fifths of them seen just once. Sequenced material: PBMCs, taken after 12 months of ibrutinib treatment. The source is a human donor with chronic lymphocytic leukemia. This sequence joins TRBV27 and TRBJ2-5; TRBD1 might be the D (5 bases). The CDR3 reads CASSRGRIIQETQYF. CDR3 DNA sequence: TGTGCCAGCAGTAGGGGTAGGATTATCCAAGAGACCCAGTACTTC.